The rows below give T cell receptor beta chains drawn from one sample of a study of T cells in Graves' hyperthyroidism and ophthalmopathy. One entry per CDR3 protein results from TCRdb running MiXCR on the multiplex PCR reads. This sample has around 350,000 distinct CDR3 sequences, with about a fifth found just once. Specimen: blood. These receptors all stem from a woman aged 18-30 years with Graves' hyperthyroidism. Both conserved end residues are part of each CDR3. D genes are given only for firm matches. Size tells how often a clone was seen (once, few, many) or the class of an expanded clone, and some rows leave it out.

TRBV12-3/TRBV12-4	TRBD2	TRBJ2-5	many	TGTGCCAGCAGTTTCTGGGGGGGCCAAGAGACCCAGTACTTC	CASSFWGGQETQYF
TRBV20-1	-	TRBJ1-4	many	TGCAGCTACAGACAGAGATTCCGTGAAAAACTGTTTTTT	CSYRQRFREKLFF
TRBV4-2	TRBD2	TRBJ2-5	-	TGTGCCAGCAGCCAAGGAGACAGCGGGGCGACCCAGTACTTC	CASSQGDSGATQYF
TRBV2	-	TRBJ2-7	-	TGTGCCAGCAGGAGGGCAGAGAGCTCCTACGAGCAGTACTTC	CASRRAESSYEQYF
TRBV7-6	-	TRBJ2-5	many	TGTGCCAGCAGCGCACACGGGGAGACCCAGTACTTC	CASSAHGETQYF
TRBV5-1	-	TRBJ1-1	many	TGCGCCAGCAGCGCCGGACTCCCCCAGGGGATGAACACTGAAGCTTTCTTT	CASSAGLPQGMNTEAFF
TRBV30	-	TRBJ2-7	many	TGTGCCTGGATGAGGAGGGACTGGGTCGGCTCCTACGAGCAGTACTTC	CAWMRRDWVGSYEQYF
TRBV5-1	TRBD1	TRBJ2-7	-	TGCGCCAGCAGCTTGGAAGGGGGCAGGAGGACAGGAGCCTACGAGCAGTACTTC	CASSLEGGRRTGAYEQYF
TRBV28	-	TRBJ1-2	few	TGTGCCAGCAGTTTACCCGGCAGTTCCCACTATGGCTACACCTTC	CASSLPGSSHYGYTF
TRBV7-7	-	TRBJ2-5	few	TGTGCTAGCAGCCTTGGGACTCAAGAGACCAAGTACTTC	CASSLGTQETKYF
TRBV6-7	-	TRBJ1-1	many	TGTGCCAGCACTCCCCGGAAAGGAGCTTTCTTT	CASTPRKGAFF
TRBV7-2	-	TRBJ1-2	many	TGTGCCAGCAGGCTATTCGGGTCTCCCCGCGATGGCTACACCTTC	CASRLFGSPRDGYTF
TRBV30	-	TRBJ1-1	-	TGTGCCTGGAGTGTAGGCTCTACGGTAGCTTTCTTT	CAWSVGSTVAFF
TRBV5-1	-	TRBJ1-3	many	TGCGCCAGCAGTCTTCAGACCGGCTCTGGAAACACCATATATTTT	CASSLQTGSGNTIYF
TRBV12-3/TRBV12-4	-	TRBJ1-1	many	TGTGCCAGCAGCCAAAGCATCAGGAGGGATTGGAACACTGAAGCTTTCTTT	CASSQSIRRDWNTEAFF
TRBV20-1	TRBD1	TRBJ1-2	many	TGCAGTGCCACAGCCGGACAGGGACGTAGTGGCTACACCTTC	CSATAGQGRSGYTF
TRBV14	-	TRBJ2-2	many	TGTGCCAGCAGCCAAGATATTGTTAGAACCGGGGAGCTGTTTTTT	CASSQDIVRTGELFF
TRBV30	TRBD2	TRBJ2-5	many	TGTGCCTGGAGATGGAGCGGGGGCCAAGAGACCCAGTACTTC	CAWRWSGGQETQYF
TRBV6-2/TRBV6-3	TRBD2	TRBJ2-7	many	TGTGCCAGCAGCCCGACCGGGACTAGCGGGGGGTTATTCTACGAGCAGTACTTC	CASSPTGTSGGLFYEQYF
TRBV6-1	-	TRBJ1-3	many	TGTGCCAGCAGTGAAAGGGTGGGCAGGAGCTCTGGAAACACCATATATTTT	CASSERVGRSSGNTIYF
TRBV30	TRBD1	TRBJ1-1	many	TGTGCCGGAGACAGGGCTCACACTGAAGCTTTCTTT	CAGDRAHTEAFF
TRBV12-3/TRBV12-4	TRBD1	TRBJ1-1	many	TGTGCCAGCAGGGGACAGGGGGTGAACACTGAAGCTTTCTTT	CASRGQGVNTEAFF
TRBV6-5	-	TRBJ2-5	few	TGTGCCAGCAGTTACGGTTACAGCCGACAAGAGACCCAGTACTTC	CASSYGYSRQETQYF
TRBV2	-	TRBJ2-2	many	TGTGCCAGCAGGGGGAGTAGGACTACGTACACCGGGGAGCTGTTTTTT	CASRGSRTTYTGELFF
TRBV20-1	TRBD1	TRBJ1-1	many	TGCAGTGCTAGAGATCTAAGGGGGCGGGTGACTGAAGCTTTCTTT	CSARDLRGRVTEAFF
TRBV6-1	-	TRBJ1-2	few	TGTGCCAGCAGTGAAAGACCGTATGACTATGGCTACACCTTC	CASSERPYDYGYTF
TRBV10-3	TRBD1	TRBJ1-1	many	TGTGCCATCAGTGAGTTAAGGGGGCGCCGGACTGAAGCTTTCTTT	CAISELRGRRTEAFF
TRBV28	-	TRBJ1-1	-	TGTGCCAGCAGTTTTTTGGGGGCCACTGAAGCTTTCTTT	CASSFLGATEAFF
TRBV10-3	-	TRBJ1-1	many	TGTGCCACCCGGCTGTCCAACACTGAAGCTTTCTTT	CATRLSNTEAFF
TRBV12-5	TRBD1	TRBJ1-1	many	TGTGCTAGTGGTCCAACTCCGGGACAGGGGGACACTGAAGCTTTCTTT	CASGPTPGQGDTEAFF
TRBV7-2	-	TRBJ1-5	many	TGTGCCAGCAGCTTTCGGGACGTCACTCAGCCCCAGCATTTT	CASSFRDVTQPQHF
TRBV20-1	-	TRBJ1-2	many	TGCAGTGCATCGGGAGGGATGTATGGCTACACCTTC	CSASGGMYGYTF
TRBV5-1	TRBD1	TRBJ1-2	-	TGCGCCAGCAGCATAGGGACAGGGAAGTCCTATGGCTACACCTTC	CASSIGTGKSYGYTF
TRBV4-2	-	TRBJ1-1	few	TGTGCCAGCAGCCAAGATTCGAGGAACACTGAAGCTTTCTTT	CASSQDSRNTEAFF
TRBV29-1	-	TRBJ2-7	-	TGCAGCGTGGCCTTGGACGAGCAGTACTTC	CSVALDEQYF
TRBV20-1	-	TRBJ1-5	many	TGCAGTGCACGGGGACTGGTAGGGTTTCAGCCCCAGCATTTT	CSARGLVGFQPQHF
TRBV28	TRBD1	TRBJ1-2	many	TGTGCCAGCAGTTCCCCGACAGGGGGCTACTATGGCTACACCTTC	CASSSPTGGYYGYTF
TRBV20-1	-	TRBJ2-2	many	TGCAGTGCTCTGGCCCTCGCGGGGGCTCGCGGGGAGCTGTTTTTT	CSALALAGARGELFF
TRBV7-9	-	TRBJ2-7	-	TGTGCCAGCAGTCAATATTGGGGGAACGAGCAGTACTTC	CASSQYWGNEQYF
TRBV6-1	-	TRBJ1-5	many	TGTGCCAGCAGTGAAGCCGGCCATCAGCCCCAGCATTTT	CASSEAGHQPQHF
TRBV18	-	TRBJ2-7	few	TGTGCCAGCTCACCAGGAACAGGACGATCGCAGTACTTC	CASSPGTGRSQYF
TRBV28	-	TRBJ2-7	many	TGTGCCAGCAGTTTCCCTAGCTCCTACGAGCAGTACTTC	CASSFPSSYEQYF
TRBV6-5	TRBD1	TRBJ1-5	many	TGTGCCAGCAGTCGACAGGGGAATCAGCCCCAGCATTTT	CASSRQGNQPQHF
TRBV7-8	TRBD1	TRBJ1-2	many	TGTGCCAGCAGCCCGGACAGGACGACGGGCTACACCTTC	CASSPDRTTGYTF
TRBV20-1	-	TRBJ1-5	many	TGCAGTGCTAGAGATTTAGGGTTCGGCAATCAGCCCCAGCATTTT	CSARDLGFGNQPQHF
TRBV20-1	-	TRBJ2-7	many	TGCAGTGCTAGGGACAGTTTAGTGTACGAGCAGTACTTC	CSARDSLVYEQYF